The clone carrying this T cell receptor (beta chain) was seen many times. This specimen comes from a study of Graves' ophthalmopathy and Graves' hyperthyroidism. Overall study context: The collection of peripheral blood took place at initial diagnosis, before any treatment.

The ends lost 7 bases at V and 3 bases at J; junction bases unmatched: 10. CDR3 length equals 15 residues. Germline CDR1 reads LNHDA; CDR2 reads SQIVND (reference sequence). PBMCs were isolated by Ficoll-Paque density gradient centrifugation, using roughly 10 ml of fresh peripheral blood as the starting material. RNA served as the template for amplifying TCR beta CDR3 regions. First-round RT-PCR with HTBI primers preceded a second-round multiplex PCR. One entry per CDR3 protein, called by TCRdb with MiXCR from the multiplex PCR reads. Here the sample spans 300,000 to 400,000 distinct CDR3 sequences, 15% to 20% being singletons.

The receptor was isolated from an adult man with Graves' ophthalmopathy. Material for sequencing was peripheral blood. The chain uses TRBV19 and TRBJ1-2; 8 positions match TRBD1. CDR3: CASTTSRGLDYGYTF. The CDR3 DNA reads TGTGCCAGTACTACAAGCAGGGGGCTAGACTATGGCTACACCTTC.